The 18 T cell receptor beta chains below were found in one sample sequenced in a study of shared clonotypes between healthy human individuals. The method was immunoSEQ multiplex PCR; TCRdb's version includes in-frame clones alone and lacks a portion of them. This table has around 560,000 clones, about 95% appearing once. Naive-designated CD8 cells lacked CD45RO, were positively enriched for CCR7, and omitted terminally differentiated effector memory CD45RA+ cells. Material for sequencing was naive CD8+ T cells sorted from blood. The receptors shown here come from a woman aged 25 to 45 in good health.

The chain couples TRBV4-1 to TRBJ1-2; D is undetermined. The germline CDR1 and CDR2 sequences are MGHRA and YSYEKL. Trimming took off 3 bases at V and 4 bases at J, with 15 bases between the two ends. The CDR3 is 15 residues long. DNA for the CDR3: TGCGCCAGCAGCCACCACATCACGGGGAGCTATGGCTACACCTTC. Its translation: CASSHHITGSYGYTF.

The chain employs TRBV4-2 and TRBJ1-4; no clear D. Between the trimmed V and J ends, which lost 3 bases and 0 bases, there was a span of 11 bases. Germline CDR1 LGHNA, CDR2 YNFKEQ. The CDR3 covers 16 residues. CDR3 DNA: TGTGCCAGCAGCCAGTCTCGATTTGCAACTAATGAAAAACTGTTTTTT. Amino acids: CASSQSRFATNEKLFF.

The chain carries TRBV19 and TRBJ2-1; 12 bases agree with TRBD2. Unmatched junction bases numbered 10, after V lost 4 bases and J lost 6 bases. CDR1 is LNHDA, CDR2 SQIVND, per germline (reference sequence). This CDR3 contains 17 residues. CDR3 amino acids: CASSTPSGRAAINEQFF. The CDR3 bases are TGTGCCAGTAGTACCCCTAGCGGGAGGGCGGCTATCAATGAGCAGTTCTTC.

DNA of the CDR3: TGTGCCAGTAGTATCCGACTAGATCTCTACGAGCAGTACTTC. Translated: CASSIRLDLYEQYF. This chain joins TRBV19 and TRBJ2-7; the D gene is possibly TRBD2 (6 bases). This CDR3 is built from 14 residues. Germline V gene data show CDR1 as LNHDA and CDR2 as SQIVND (reference sequence). Trimming left V 3 bases short and J 3 bases short, with 12 bases between.

The rearrangement uses TRBV27 and TRBJ2-1; 9 nucleotides align to TRBD1. Germline values: CDR1 MNHEY, CDR2 SMNVEV (reference sequence). V lost 3 bases, J lost 6 bases, and 9 bases stayed unmatched. This CDR3 has 16 residues. Here the CDR3 DNA reads TGTGCCAGCAGTTTCCGCCCGGGACAGGGTTCCAATGAGCAGTTCTTC. This gives the protein CASSFRPGQGSNEQFF.

This clone has a handful of counts. V usage is TRBV28 and J usage is TRBJ1-2, with D perhaps matching TRBD1 (6 bases). The CDR3 length is 14 residues. Germline V gives CDR1 MDHEN, CDR2 SYDVKM. Trimming shortened V by 3 bases and J by 4 bases, and 12 bases separated the two germline ends. CDR3 in DNA: TGTGCCAGCAGTTTCGACAGGTGGGCCTATGGCTACACCTTC. Translation gives CASSFDRWAYGYTF.

The gene calls are TRBV10-2 and TRBJ2-7, with D unresolved. Trimming shortened V by 6 bases and J by 3 bases, and 6 bases separated the two germline ends. Germline-derived CDR1 and CDR2 are WSHSY and SAAADI. This CDR3 has 11 residues. In DNA form, the CDR3 reads TGCGCCAGCAGAGAAGACTACGAGCAGTACTTC. It is translated as CASREDYEQYF.

The chain is built from TRBV4-1 and TRBJ2-5, with D possibly being TRBD2 (5 bases). V was trimmed by 4 bases and J by 1 base, leaving 10 bases between them. This CDR3 contains 14 residues. The germline V gene has CDR1 MGHRA and CDR2 YSYEKL. CDR3 sequence: CASSPEGVQETQYF. For the CDR3, the DNA is TGCGCCAGCAGCCCAGAGGGTGTCCAAGAGACCCAGTACTTC.

The CDR3 bases are TGTGCCAGCAGTCTCAGAGGTAATGGCTACACCTTC. Encoded protein: CASSLRGNGYTF. The chain carries TRBV11-2 and TRBJ1-2; D gene ambiguous. The CDR3 has 12 residues. Germline V gives CDR1 SGHAT, CDR2 FQNNGV. V lost 6 bases and J 6 bases, leaving 11 bases between the germline ends.

V usage is TRBV28 and J usage is TRBJ2-3; a possible D gene is TRBD2 (6 bases). The CDR3 covers 13 residues. Trimming shortened V by 8 bases and J by 0 bases, and 9 bases separated the two germline ends. Germline values: CDR1 MDHEN, CDR2 SYDVKM. The CDR3 sequence: CASVAESTDTQYF. CDR3 in DNA: TGTGCCAGCGTAGCGGAGAGCACAGATACGCAGTATTTT.

The chain recombines TRBV2 with TRBJ2-3; 7 bases agree with TRBD2. The germline gives CDR1 SNHLY, CDR2 FYNNEI. CDR3 length equals 17 residues. With V trimmed by 5 bases and J by 7 bases, 18 bases remained unmatched. The CDR3 sequence: CASSRAGTTGFRNTQYF. CDR3 in DNA: TGTGCCAGCAGTCGGGCCGGGACTACCGGTTTCCGGAATACGCAGTATTTT.

The genes are TRBV7-9 and TRBJ2-7; D remains unclear. This CDR3 comprises 12 residues. The V end lost 2 bases, the J end lost 6 bases, and 8 bases lay between the germline ends. Germline CDR1 reads SEHNR; CDR2 reads FQNEAQ (reference sequence). The CDR3 DNA reads TGTGCCAGCAGCTTAAGAGTATCCGAGCAGTACTTC. Translation gives CASSLRVSEQYF.

This clone appeared once. The J gene is TRBJ1-6, the V gene TRBV5-1, with TRBD1 matching 7 bases. The CDR3 has 17 residues. Germline-derived CDR1 and CDR2 are SGHRS and YFSETQ. J lost 4 bases, V lost 0 bases, and 7 bases had no gene match. CDR3 residues: CASSLGRDSAYNSPLHF. DNA for the CDR3: TGCGCCAGCAGCTTGGGGCGGGACAGTGCTTATAATTCACCCCTCCACTTT.

V usage is TRBV13 and J usage is TRBJ2-7; 10 bases are shared with TRBD2. With 6 bases clipped from V and 3 bases from J, the junction kept 5 bases outside the gene matches. The CDR3 is 14 amino acids. Germline assignment: CDR1 PRHDT and CDR2 FYEKMQ (reference sequence). The CDR3 is CASRIVAGGYEQYF. CDR3 DNA sequence: TGTGCCAGCAGAATAGTAGCGGGAGGCTACGAGCAGTACTTC.

V is TRBV4-1 and J is TRBJ2-7; 13 positions agree with TRBD2. Trimming took 3 bases from V and 0 from J; bases not matched to a gene: 11. The CDR3 loop spans 19 amino acids. The germline V gene encodes CDR1 MGHRA and CDR2 YSYEKL. The CDR3 coding sequence is TGCGCCAGCAGCCAGTCGCCTCCGGGACTAGCGGGAAACTCCTACGAGCAGTACTTC. Protein product: CASSQSPPGLAGNSYEQYF.

The table lists this clone with a count of one. The chain is built from TRBV27 and TRBJ2-7; no clear D gene. Germline loops: CDR1 MNHEY, CDR2 SMNVEV (reference sequence). There are 13 residues in the CDR3. V lost 2 bases and J 2 bases, leaving 7 bases between the germline ends. CDR3: CASSLQFPYEQYF. CDR3 nucleotides: TGTGCCAGCAGTTTACAATTCCCCTACGAGCAGTACTTC.

The CDR3 sequence: CASSYSMGQASYEQYF. DNA of the CDR3: TGTGCCAGCAGTTACTCGATGGGACAGGCATCCTACGAGCAGTACTTC. The chain has TRBV6-5 and TRBJ2-7; 8 bases align to TRBD1. V was pared by 0 bases and J by 1 base, with 5 bases of the junction left unmatched. Germline V gene lookup returns CDR1 MNHEY and CDR2 SVGAGI. This CDR3 region has 16 residues.

The J gene is TRBJ2-7, the V gene TRBV15; TRBD2 is a possible D gene (6 bases). Trimming stripped 0 bases from V and 2 bases from J, with 11 bases between. There are 15 residues in the CDR3. Germline CDR1 LNHNV, CDR2 YYDKDF (reference sequence). The CDR3 bases are TGTGCCACCAGCAGAGAAGCGGGTGCGACCTACGAGCAGTACTTC. Its protein product is CATSREAGATYEQYF.